The 30 T cell receptor beta chains in this list originate from one sample, sequenced in a study of beta chain features in type 1 diabetes. Sequenced material consisted of expressed TCRB transcripts (all of the isolated RNA was reverse transcribed). Clones were sequenced by immunoSEQ multiplex PCR, and TCRdb holds only the in-frame ones, with some missing. Seen here are 200,000 to 250,000 clones, approximately 11% observed once, and the top ten hold approximately 1.3%. The sample taken for sequencing was central memory CD4+ T cells from blood. Receptors originate from a man aged 18 to 29 in good health.

This clone came up a few times. The chain uses TRBV9 and TRBJ2-1; a possible D gene is TRBD2 (6 bases). Germline values: CDR1 SGDLS, CDR2 YYNGEE. V was shortened by 6 bases and J by 0 bases, with 13 bases between the two germline ends. The CDR3 consists of 15 residues. The CDR3 DNA reads as TGTGCCAGCAACGGGGGTAGCGGCTCCTACAATGAGCAGTTCTTC. Protein product: CASNGGSGSYNEQFF. Full variable domain (outside the CDR3, taken from reference TRBV9 and TRBJ2-1): DSGVTQTPKHLITATGQRVTLRCSPRSGDLSVYWYQQSLDQGLQFLIQYYNGEERAKGNILERFSAQQFPDLHSELNLSSLELGDSALYFCASNGGSGSYNEQFFGPGTRLTVL.

The V and J genes are TRBV29-1 and TRBJ1-5; maybe TRBD1 (5 bases). Germline V lookup: CDR1 SQVTM, CDR2 ANQGSEA. The V end was cut by 3 bases, the J end by 6 bases, with 9 bases between. The CDR3 is 12 residues long. CDR3 residues: CSVEQGGQPQHF. In DNA, the CDR3 is TGCAGCGTTGAGCAGGGTGGTCAGCCCCAGCATTTT.

This clone was seen repeatedly, ten times or more. CDR3 in amino acids: CAISENSRGKINTGELFF. CDR3 in DNA: TGTGCCATCAGTGAAAATTCCAGGGGGAAGATTAACACCGGGGAGCTGTTTTTT. The chain recombines TRBV10-3 with TRBJ2-2, with TRBD1 matching over 7 bases. This CDR3 region has 18 residues. After removal of 3 bases from V and 2 bases from J, the junction contained 12 bases not matched to a gene. Per the germline V gene, CDR1 is ENHRY and CDR2 is SYGVKD.

DNA of the CDR3: TGTGCCAGCAGTGTTCGAAGGGGCGAAGAGACCCAGTACTTC. This gives the protein CASSVRRGEETQYF. The V and J genes are TRBV2 and TRBJ2-5; maybe TRBD1 (5 bases). V gave up 4 bases and J gave up 3 bases, with 12 bases separating them. The CDR3 covers 14 residues. The germline V gene has CDR1 SNHLY and CDR2 FYNNEI.

The chain is built from TRBV20-1 and TRBJ2-1, with 7 positions matching TRBD1. V trimming: 7 bases; J trimming: 9 bases; junction bases outside the gene matches: 6. The CDR3 extends over 11 amino acids. Germline V gives CDR1 DFQATT, CDR2 SNEGSKA (reference sequence). CDR3 residues: CSVGTGVEQFF. The CDR3 DNA is TGCAGTGTCGGAACAGGGGTTGAGCAGTTCTTC.

This clone has at least ten counts. CDR3 sequence reads: CAISPSDYEQYF. CDR3 coding DNA: TGTGCCATCAGTCCCTCGGATTACGAGCAGTACTTC. The chain has TRBV10-3 and TRBJ2-7; unclear D gene. V lost 5 bases and J lost 4, with 9 bases in between. Germline V gene data show CDR1 as ENHRY and CDR2 as SYGVKD. The CDR3 extends over 12 amino acids.

CDR3 protein: CSATGQDYGYTF. In DNA form, the CDR3 reads TGCAGCGCCACCGGACAGGACTATGGCTACACCTTC. The chain has TRBV29-1 and TRBJ1-2; TRBD1 matches 7 bases. Germline loops: CDR1 SQVTM, CDR2 ANQGSEA. V was pared by 7 bases and J by 3 bases, with 5 bases of the junction left unmatched. The CDR3 contains 12 residues.

This clone has just a few counts. In the same sample, other DNA sequences code for this CDR3. The CDR3 region is CASSFRGGETQYF. DNA of the CDR3: TGTGCCAGCAGCTTCAGGGGCGGGGAGACCCAGTACTTC. V is TRBV5-4 and J is TRBJ2-5, with TRBD1 as a possible D gene (6 bases). The CDR3 contains 13 residues. Germline-derived CDR1 and CDR2 are SGHNT and YYREEE (reference sequence). V lost 2 bases and J lost 5, with 10 bases in between.

This clone was picked up a small number of times. The chain links TRBV28 to TRBJ2-3, with TRBD1 matching 7 bases. The CDR3 totals 15 residues. The V segment lost 5 bases and the J segment 6 bases; nucleotides outside the gene matches: 11. Germline V gene sequence: CDR1 MDHEN, CDR2 SYDVKM. CDR3 loop: CASSVPGRGTDTQYF. The CDR3 DNA follows: TGTGCCAGCAGTGTGCCCGGCAGGGGGACCGATACGCAGTATTTT.

This clone appeared a few times. The chain is built from TRBV27 and TRBJ2-6; D is perhaps TRBD1 (6 bases). This CDR3 has 16 residues. Germline CDR1 reads MNHEY; CDR2 reads SMNVEV (reference sequence). Deletions cut 3 bases from V and 3 bases from J, with 12 bases between. This CDR3 reads CASSLQGGFGANVLTF. The CDR3 nucleotides are TGTGCCAGCAGTTTGCAAGGGGGTTTTGGGGCCAACGTCCTGACTTTC.

V gene TRBV15 combines with J gene TRBJ2-3, with D perhaps TRBD1 (6 bases). The CDR3 extends over 16 amino acids. V was shortened by 1 base and J by 4 bases, with 15 bases between the two germline ends. Germline CDR1 and CDR2: LNHNV and YYDKDF (reference sequence). CDR3 protein: CATSRGGRAGPDTQYF. The CDR3 DNA reads as TGTGCCACCAGCAGAGGGGGGCGTGCCGGCCCAGATACGCAGTATTTT.

This clone came up many times. The chain links TRBV11-3 to TRBJ2-2; no firm D call. Per germline, CDR1 SGHNT and CDR2 YENEEA. With 2 bases removed from V and 5 bases from J, the gap between germline ends came to 6 bases. CDR3 size: 13 residues. The CDR3 sequence is CASSLSRTGELFF. In DNA form, the CDR3 reads TGTGCCAGCAGCTTAAGTCGGACCGGGGAGCTGTTTTTT. The full variable domain, rest sourced from reference TRBV11-3 and TRBJ2-2, is EAGVVQSPRYKIIEKKQPVAFWCNPISGHNTLYWYLQNLGQGPELLIRYENEEAVDDSQLPKDRFSAERLKGVDSTLKIQPAELGDSAVYLCASSLSRTGELFFGEGSRLTVL.

This clone was seen a handful of times. The chain couples TRBV19 to TRBJ1-2; the D is unclear. The germline V gene encodes CDR1 LNHDA and CDR2 SQIVND (reference sequence). The CDR3 is made up of 14 amino acids. With 6 bases removed from V and 0 bases from J, the gap between germline ends came to 11 bases. The CDR3 region has the DNA TGTGCCAGTAGGAGGCAGCAAGCTAACTATGGCTACACCTTC. It encodes CASRRQQANYGYTF.

V gene TRBV30 combines with J gene TRBJ1-5; possibly TRBD1 for D (6 bases). CDR3 size: 19 residues. V was pared by 2 bases and J by 2 bases, with 25 bases between. The germline CDR1 and CDR2 sequences are GTSNPN and SVGIG (reference sequence). The CDR3 here is CAWSRSFQGTRHGNQPQHF. The CDR3 DNA reads TGTGCCTGGAGTCGGTCGTTTCAGGGGACGCGGCATGGCAATCAGCCCCAGCATTTT.

This clone was detected only a few times. This chain links TRBV18 with TRBJ2-5, with D perhaps TRBD2 (6 bases). CDR3 length equals 14 residues. V lost 6 bases, J lost 1 base, and 12 bases lay in between. Germline values: CDR1 KGHSH, CDR2 LQKENI. In DNA form, the CDR3 reads TGTGCCAGCTCCCGGGACGGGGGCCAAGAGACCCAGTACTTC. Translating it yields CASSRDGGQETQYF. Combining the CDR3 with reference TRBV18 and TRBJ2-5 gives the whole variable domain NAGVMQNPRHLVRRRGQEARLRCSPMKGHSHVYWYRQLPEEGLKFMVYLQKENIIDESGMPKERFSAEFPKEGPSILRIQQVVRGDSAAYFCASSRDGGQETQYFGPGTRLLVL.

V and J are TRBV11-2 and TRBJ2-1; D gene ambiguous. CDR3 length: 14 residues. Germline V gene data show CDR1 as SGHAT and CDR2 as FQNNGV. The ends were cut back, 6 bases at V and 0 bases at J, with 9 bases in the middle. The CDR3 DNA sequence: TGTGCCAGCAGTTTTGACCGCTCCTACAATGAGCAGTTCTTC. Protein: CASSFDRSYNEQFF.

This clone turned up a few times. The chain employs TRBV2 and TRBJ2-1; a weak D match, TRBD1 (6 bases). This CDR3 has 14 amino acids. The V and J ends lost 4 bases and 5 bases respectively, with 12 bases between them. The germline gives CDR1 SNHLY, CDR2 FYNNEI. The CDR3 nucleotides are TGTGCCAGCAGTGTCCGGACAGCTAACAATGAGCAGTTCTTC. It codes for CASSVRTANNEQFF.

This clone was counted only a few times. The V gene is TRBV7-2, the J gene TRBJ2-7, with D possibly TRBD2 on 6 matching bases. The CDR3 totals 12 residues. The germline CDR1 and CDR2 sequences are SGHTA and FQGNSA. V was clipped by 8 bases and J by 5 bases, with 13 bases between them. CDR3 residues: CASSRTSNEQYF. CDR3 DNA: TGTGCCAGCTCAAGAACTAGCAACGAGCAGTACTTC. The complete variable domain, with remaining parts taken from reference TRBV7-2 and TRBJ2-7, reads GAGVSQSPSNKVTEKGKDVELRCDPISGHTALYWYRQSLGQGLEFLIYFQGNSAPDKSGLPSDRFSAERTGGSVSTLTIQRTQQEDSAVYLCASSRTSNEQYFGPGTRLTVT.

This clone was seen a few times. The gene calls are TRBV28 and TRBJ1-1; possible D gene TRBD1, 6 bases. There are 15 residues in the CDR3. Germline V CDR1 and CDR2: MDHEN, SYDVKM. Trimming shortened V by 7 bases and J by 5 bases, and 20 bases separated the two germline ends. In DNA, the CDR3 is TGTGCCAGCATTCGGCGTTGGGGGGCCGGTACTGAAGCTTTCTTT. Its protein is CASIRRWGAGTEAFF.

The chain links TRBV29-1 to TRBJ1-5; 8 bases align to TRBD1. Germline V lookup: CDR1 SQVTM, CDR2 ANQGSEA. The CDR3 extends over 15 amino acids. V lost 5 bases, J lost 3 bases, and 9 bases stayed unmatched. CDR3 in amino acids: CSVMSGQGYNQPQHF. CDR3 coding DNA: TGCAGCGTTATGAGTGGACAGGGCTACAATCAGCCCCAGCATTTT. The variable domain in full, completed from reference TRBV29-1 and TRBJ1-5, reads SAVISQKPSRDICQRGTSLTIQCQVDSQVTMMFWYRQQPGQSLTLIATANQGSEATYESGFVIDKFPISRPNLTFSTLTVSNMSPEDSSIYLCSVMSGQGYNQPQHFGDGTRLSIL.

This clone appeared a few times. The chain uses TRBV29-1 and TRBJ1-1, with D perhaps TRBD1 (5 bases). The germline V gene encodes CDR1 SQVTM and CDR2 ANQGSEA. CDR3 size: 10 residues. Trimming left V 7 bases short and J 7 bases short, with 10 bases between. CDR3 DNA: TGCAGCGGTGGGACGGTTGAAGCTTTCTTT. Amino acids: CSGGTVEAFF.

This clone appeared many times. This chain links TRBV30 with TRBJ2-5; D gene uncertain. V gave up 2 bases and J gave up 0 bases, with 4 bases separating them. CDR1 GTSNPN and CDR2 SVGIG come from the germline V gene (reference sequence). The CDR3 is 12 residues long. The CDR3 is CAWSIDQETQYF. As DNA, the CDR3 is TGTGCCTGGAGTATAGACCAAGAGACCCAGTACTTC. Using reference TRBV30 and TRBJ2-5 for the parts outside the CDR3, the full variable domain is SQTIHQWPATLVQPVGSPLSLECTVEGTSNPNLYWYRQAAGRGLQLLFYSVGIGQISSEVPQNLSASRPQDRQFILSSKKLLLSDSGFYLCAWSIDQETQYFGPGTRLLVL.

This chain uses TRBV6-5 with TRBJ2-7; 9 bases align to TRBD2. Germline CDR1 is MNHEY and CDR2 is SVGAGI. The CDR3 has 13 amino acids. The junction had 9 bases not matched to a gene; V was cut back by 10 bases and J by 5 bases. Here the CDR3 reads CAIRDKREDEQYF. CDR3 nucleotides: TGTGCCATCAGGGATAAGCGGGAGGACGAGCAGTACTTC.

This clone showed up just a few times. The V gene is TRBV5-4, the J gene TRBJ2-5; the D call may be TRBD1 or TRBD2 (5 bases each). V gave up 4 bases and J gave up 2 bases, with 9 bases separating them. The CDR3 loop spans 13 amino acids. The germline CDR1 and CDR2 sequences are SGHNT and YYREEE (reference sequence). CDR3 bases: TGTGCCAGCAGCGGGGGACCGCAAGAGACCCAGTACTTC. Its protein is CASSGGPQETQYF. The complete variable domain, with remaining parts taken from reference TRBV5-4 and TRBJ2-5, reads ETGVTQSPTHLIKTRGQQVTLRCSSQSGHNTVSWYQQALGQGPQFIFQYYREEENGRGNFPPRFSGLQFPNYSSELNVNALELDDSALYLCASSGGPQETQYFGPGTRLLVL.

This clone has more than one count but fewer than ten. The gene calls are TRBV14 and TRBJ2-1; TRBD1 is a possible D gene (6 bases). Germline CDR1 SGHDN, CDR2 FVKESK. V lost 1 base to trimming and J lost 8 bases, with 12 bases between them. The length of the CDR3 is 14 residues. CDR3 DNA sequence: TGTGCCAGCAGCCAAGGAACAGGGTGGTATGAGCAGTTCTTC. Residues: CASSQGTGWYEQFF. Based on the CDR3 plus reference TRBV14 and TRBJ2-1, the full variable domain is EAGVTQFPSHSVIEKGQTVTLRCDPISGHDNLYWYRRVMGKEIKFLLHFVKESKQDESGMPNNRFLAERTGGTYSTLKVQPAELEDSGVYFCASSQGTGWYEQFFGPGTRLTVL.

The table lists this clone with a few counts. The chain couples TRBV30 to TRBJ2-2; 16 nucleotides match TRBD2. V gave up 0 bases and J gave up 7 bases; unmatched junction bases: 11. The CDR3 runs to 19 residues. In germline, CDR1 is GTSNPN, CDR2 SVGIG (reference sequence). CDR3 protein: CAWSVGLAGGPLGGGELFF. In DNA, the CDR3 is TGTGCCTGGAGTGTGGGACTAGCGGGAGGGCCTCTTGGTGGCGGGGAGCTGTTTTTT.

This clone showed up many times. The chain uses TRBV30 and TRBJ2-2, with D unresolved. Germline V lookup: CDR1 GTSNPN, CDR2 SVGIG (reference sequence). Trimming took off 3 bases at V and 6 bases at J, with 11 bases between the two ends. CDR3 length: 13 residues. CDR3 protein: CAWSAPWAGELFF. The CDR3 DNA sequence: TGTGCCTGGAGCGCACCTTGGGCCGGGGAGCTGTTTTTT. Full variable domain (outside the CDR3, taken from reference TRBV30 and TRBJ2-2): SQTIHQWPATLVQPVGSPLSLECTVEGTSNPNLYWYRQAAGRGLQLLFYSVGIGQISSEVPQNLSASRPQDRQFILSSKKLLLSDSGFYLCAWSAPWAGELFFGEGSRLTVL.

This chain uses TRBV9 with TRBJ2-3, with D possibly matching TRBD2 (6 bases). Deletions cut 0 bases from V and 2 bases from J, with 10 bases between. Germline assignment: CDR1 SGDLS and CDR2 YYNGEE. The CDR3 is made up of 15 amino acids. The CDR3 bases are TGTGCCAGCAGCGTAGTGGGGACTTACACAGATACGCAGTATTTT. It encodes CASSVVGTYTDTQYF.

This clone showed up many times. The rearrangement uses TRBV14 and TRBJ2-1; 7 nucleotides align to TRBD1. V lost 4 bases, J lost 9 bases, and 9 bases stayed unmatched. The CDR3 extends over 14 amino acids. Germline assignment: CDR1 SGHDN and CDR2 FVKESK. CDR3 loop: CASSPLTGFVEQFF. The CDR3 DNA is TGTGCCAGCAGCCCCTTGACAGGGTTCGTTGAGCAGTTCTTC.

This clone was counted a few times. CDR3 nucleotide sequence: TGTGCCAGCAGCTTAGATCGGGTTCGTACAGATACGCAGTATTTT. It translates to CASSLDRVRTDTQYF. V and J are TRBV11-2 and TRBJ2-3; unclear D gene. CDR1 is SGHAT, CDR2 FQNNGV, per germline. The CDR3 is 15 amino acids. V was cut by 0 bases and J by 3 bases, with 10 bases left in between. The full variable domain, its missing parts supplied by reference TRBV11-2 and TRBJ2-3, is EAGVAQSPRYKIIEKRQSVAFWCNPISGHATLYWYQQILGQGPKLLIQFQNNGVVDDSQLPKDRFSAERLKGVDSTLKIQPAKLEDSAVYLCASSLDRVRTDTQYFGPGTRLTVL.